The next 10 T cell receptor beta chains were all read from a single sample in a study of post-analysis software for immune sequencing data. What these receptors recognize is not known. General study points: Patients used roughly five TRBV segments, including TRBV5-6, TRBV5-1 and TRBV20-1, more often than controls.

Included in the TCR beta cDNA libraries were unique molecular identifiers. Via MiXCR, TCRdb re-called the PCR reads, giving one row per CDR3 protein. The sample shows approximately 260,000 distinct CDR3 sequences, less than 40% of them seen only once. The material sequenced was blood. The source is a girl between 5 and 17 years old with multiple sclerosis.

Here the CDR3 reads CSARDEGQQTQFF. The CDR3 coding sequence is TGCAGTGCTAGAGATGAGGGACAGCAGACCCAGTTCTTC. This sequence joins TRBV20-1 and TRBJ2-1; 7 nucleotides agree with TRBD1. The CDR3 is made up of 13 amino acids. Germline V gene sequence: CDR1 DFQATT, CDR2 SNEGSKA (reference sequence). With 0 bases clipped from V and 13 bases from J, the junction kept 9 bases outside the gene matches.

On this clonotype: One end of the junction does not line up with germline, which may come from a read error. The J gene is TRBJ2-5, the V gene TRBV12-3 or TRBV12-4, with TRBD2 as a possible D gene (6 bases). CDR3 length: 15 amino acids. The CDR3 DNA follows: TGTGCCGGCAGTGGGGAGGACCGGGCCCAAGAGACCCAGTACTTC. Translation gives CAGSGEDRAQETQYF.

This clonotype was detected many times. This rearrangement joins TRBV7-2 to TRBJ2-1; D is unresolved. This CDR3 spans 15 amino acids. Germline assignment: CDR1 SGHTA and CDR2 FQGNSA. V lost 1 base and J lost 0, with 7 bases in between. The CDR3 DNA reads as TGTGCCAGCAGCTTAGACGATAGCTCCTACAATGAGCAGTTCTTC. This encodes CASSLDDSSYNEQFF.

This chain joins TRBV12-3 or TRBV12-4 and TRBJ2-5; no clear D gene. Trimming removed 4 bases from V and 4 bases from J, with 10 bases in between. The CDR3 covers 13 residues. The CDR3 spells CASSSSSRETQYF. The CDR3 bases are TGTGCCAGCAGTTCCAGCTCCCGAGAGACCCAGTACTTC.

About this clonotype: A much larger clone is a single base away; this may be a read error. The chain employs TRBV10-3 and TRBJ2-2; 10 nucleotides align to TRBD2. This CDR3 has 14 amino acids. Germline CDR1 reads ENHRY; CDR2 reads SYGVKD. The chain's CDR3 is CAIGTSENTGEPFF. The DNA for the CDR3 is TGTGCCATCGGGACTAGCGAGAACACCGGGGAGCCGTTTTTT.

The chain employs TRBV6-1 and TRBJ1-6; tentative D call: TRBD1 (5 bases). Germline CDR1 reads MNHNS; CDR2 reads SASEGT. The CDR3 contains 12 residues. V lost 8 bases and J 13 bases, leaving 15 bases between the germline ends. CDR3 nucleotides: TGTGCCAGCTGCTGGGCCGAGGGGCCCCTCCACTTT. Protein product: CASCWAEGPLHF.

This clonotype was observed at least ten times. This sequence joins TRBV20-1 and TRBJ2-2; the D is unclear. The CDR3 loop spans 15 amino acids. V was clipped by 0 bases and J by 3 bases, with 11 bases between them. The germline gives CDR1 DFQATT, CDR2 SNEGSKA (reference sequence). CDR3 nucleotide sequence: TGCAGTGCTAGAGATCGGGTCTGGGACACCGGGGAGCTGTTTTTT. Protein: CSARDRVWDTGELFF.

This clonotype was seen repeatedly, ten times or more. This chain uses TRBV21-1 with TRBJ2-7; the table assigns TRBD1, which was not confirmed against the DNA. TRBV21-1 is assigned pseudogene status. This CDR3 contains 13 residues. The CDR3 reads CASILGRQAGQYF. CDR3 DNA: TGTGCCAGCATCTTAGGACGACAGGCGGGGCAGTACTTC.

The chain couples TRBV28 to TRBJ2-1; 8 bases fit TRBD2. Germline V gives CDR1 MDHEN, CDR2 SYDVKM. V shed 10 bases, J shed 4 bases, and the junction held 6 bases outside the gene matches. The CDR3 covers 13 residues. The CDR3 nucleotides read TGTGCCACCGCGGGAGGTCGTTACAATGAGCAGTTCTTC. Amino acid sequence: CATAGGRYNEQFF.

The rearrangement uses TRBV7-3 and TRBJ1-1; possibly TRBD1 for D (5 bases). Trimming pared 5 bases from V and 0 bases from J, leaving 16 bases between. Germline V gene sequence: CDR1 SGHTA, CDR2 FQGTGA. This CDR3 comprises 16 residues. This chain's CDR3 is CASSPGGALMNTEAFF. The CDR3 DNA follows: TGTGCCAGCAGCCCGGGCGGGGCCCTCATGAACACTGAAGCTTTCTTT.